The clone carrying this T cell receptor beta chain was counted at least ten times. Antigen unknown. The data are from a study of T cells in Graves' hyperthyroidism and ophthalmopathy. Turning to the study itself: Peripheral blood was obtained at initial diagnosis, preceding any treatment. Study results and caveats: Ophthalmopathy was model-predicted a median about 6 months pre-onset.

V was pared by 4 bases and J by 5 bases, with 23 bases between. This CDR3 spans 17 amino acids. The germline CDR1 and CDR2 sequences are SEHNR and FQNEAQ (reference sequence). Amplification of TCR beta CDR3 regions used RNA as the template. Researchers ran a first-round RT-PCR on the TCR CDR3 using the HTBI primer set. Via MiXCR, TCRdb re-called the multiplex PCR reads, giving one row per CDR3 protein. The sample comprises 300,000 to 400,000 distinct CDR3 sequences, around 14% of which are singletons, and around a tenth rests with the top ten. The rearrangement uses TRBV7-9 and TRBJ1-1; D is perhaps TRBD1 (6 bases). This clonotype was obtained from a woman between 18 and 29 years old with Graves' hyperthyroidism. Sequencing was performed on blood. CDR3 amino acids: CASSSGGGGLSGTEAFF. CDR3 in DNA: TGTGCCAGCAGCTCCGGCGGGGGGGGCCTCTCTGGTACTGAAGCTTTCTTT.